This TCR beta chain was recovered during a study of post-analysis software for immune sequencing data. Notes on the study in general: The five TRBV segments detected at higher frequency in patients than in controls included TRBV5-6, TRBV5-1 and TRBV20-1.

Germline V gene data show CDR1 as SQVTM and CDR2 as ANQGSEA. This CDR3 spans 15 amino acids. Trimming cost V 7 bases and J 0 bases; bases outside gene matches: 8. With respect to this clonotype: Its matching antigen is unknown.

The authors incorporated unique molecular identifiers into the TCR beta cDNA libraries. TCRdb re-derived calls from the PCR reads in MiXCR, one entry per CDR3 protein. The sample lists about 460,000 distinct CDR3 sequences, approximately 45% occurring once. This TCR came from a girl aged 10-17 years with multiple sclerosis. The sequencing sample was made of blood. The gene calls are TRBV29-1 and TRBJ2-1, with TRBD2 identical over 8 bases. As DNA, the CDR3 is TGCAGCGCCCGTCGGGGGGGCTTCTCCTACAATGAGCAGTTCTTC. Protein sequence: CSARRGGFSYNEQFF.